This TCR beta chain was documented in a study of T cell responses to AZD1222 COVID-19 vaccine (dated by TCRdb to the early 2020s). For the study in its entirety: AZD1222 recipients whose second dose came at about 4 weeks and those whose second dose came at about 12 weeks were combined into one group, since spike-specific TCR depth and breadth did not differ between the two schedules. TCR sequencing was performed for roughly 250 trial participants, of whom roughly 200 were given two doses of AZD1222 and 26 were given two doses of MenACWY control vaccine. Trial participants were enrolled into age subgroups of 18-55, 56-69 and 70-plus years, which contained roughly 150, 30 and 60 TCR-sequenced participants, respectively. On the study overall, not on this receptor specifically: Reportedly, close to half of the unique spike-specific TCRs recognized epitopes lying outside the regions that are mutated in the B.1.351 and B.1.1.7 variants. A significant rise in spike-specific TCR breadth and depth was observed after two AZD1222 doses relative to day 0 and relative to MenACWY recipients. Because no samples from the day 14 peak response were available, repertoires could be characterized only after the peak T cell response. The 56-69-year group was small, and its depth increase did not reach significance, likely because of low power. Most participants were white British and females outnumbered males, and the authors suggested that clonal diversity may have been underestimated. Conclusions about previously exposed vaccinees are limited because only a handful of AZD1222 recipients were SARS-CoV-2 seropositive at baseline. Vaccine-associated CD4 TCRs spanned the whole spike protein, with dominant responses in regions 160-218 and 743-854.

This sample's time point label indicates: baseline before first vaccination. The vaccinee samples were drawn from two UK trials, COV001 and COV002, one of which was a single-blind randomized controlled phase 2/3 trial testing AZD1222 (ChAdOx1 nCoV-19) in healthy adults. For TCRbeta chain sequencing, PBMC samples from trial participants were taken at day 0 and at day 28 after the second dose. Turning to this clone: The antigen it binds to is not known. Base-call qualities are not available, and no considerably larger clone is one nucleotide away.

The CDR3 regions of human TCRbeta chains were analyzed by immunosequencing. The published analysis was carried out like this. TCRs in the repertoires were matched against a reference library of SARS-CoV-2-specific TCRs that had been generated with the MIRA antigen-specificity platform. Breadth was defined as the fraction of unique TCRs that were SARS-CoV-2-associated. Depth was defined as the fraction of total T cells that were SARS-CoV-2-associated. Using the MIRA data, each spike-specific TCR was mapped to the spike region that the TCR reacts to and placed in a CD4 or CD8 class. Log10-transformed breadth and depth values were compared by one-way ANOVA with Sidak's multiple comparisons tests. Entries here come from immuneACCESS through TCRdb and include only in-frame sequences with V and J called. Some clones fail to appear in such tables; in the studies checked, an unresolved V gene covers under half of the shortfall, and the cause of the remainder is unknown. Clone size and the V and J calls come from that table; the DNA yielded D and trimming. For this sample the table gives 90,000 to 120,000 clones, of which roughly 88% were detected only once. The ten largest make up more than 6.5% of the sample.

The CDR3 spans 14 residues, from the cysteine through the phenylalanine. CDR3 DNA is the only sequence kept; it has 42 bases, read in frame from the first base. Cut back by 3 bases and 4 bases, the V and J ends lie 9 bases apart. CDR1 SGHTA and CDR2 FQGNSA are derived from the germline V gene. Recombination linked TRBV7-2 to TRBJ1-4, with TRBD1 perhaps the D gene, on 5 matching bases. The starting material was peripheral blood, obtained on day 0 of AZD1222 vaccination. The receptor's source is an adult in good health. The bases are TGTGCCAGCAGCTTCCGTGGGGGTAATGAAAAACTGTTTTTT. Protein translation: CASSFRGGNEKLFF.